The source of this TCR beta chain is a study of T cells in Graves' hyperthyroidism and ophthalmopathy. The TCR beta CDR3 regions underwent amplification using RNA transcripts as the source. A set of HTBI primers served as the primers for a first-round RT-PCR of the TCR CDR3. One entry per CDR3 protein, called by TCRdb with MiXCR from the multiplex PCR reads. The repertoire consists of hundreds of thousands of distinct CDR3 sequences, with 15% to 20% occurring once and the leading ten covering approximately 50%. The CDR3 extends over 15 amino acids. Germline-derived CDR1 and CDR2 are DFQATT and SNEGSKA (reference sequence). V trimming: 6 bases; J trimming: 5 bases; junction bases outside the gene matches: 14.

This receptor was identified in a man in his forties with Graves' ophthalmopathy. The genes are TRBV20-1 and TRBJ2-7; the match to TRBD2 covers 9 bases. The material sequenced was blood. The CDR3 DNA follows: TGCAGTGCGGAACGACTAGCGGAGAGTTCTCACGAGCAGTACTTC. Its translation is CSAERLAESSHEQYF.